This entry lists 23 T cell receptor beta chains sequenced from one sample in a study of cytomegalovirus exposure and HLA in healthy donors. The data were produced by immunoSEQ multiplex PCR, yet TCRdb's version contains in-frame clones alone and is incomplete. The sample yields more than 65,000 clones, around 96% seen once. The sample comprised PBMCs. These receptors were taken from a woman aged 18 to 35 in good health and CMV-seronegative.

V and J are TRBV5-1 and TRBJ2-3; D is unresolved. Germline V gene sequence: CDR1 SGHRS, CDR2 YFSETQ. There are 14 residues in the CDR3. V dropped 4 bases and J dropped 6 bases, with 15 bases sitting between them. The CDR3 spells CASSGGLPRDTQYF. Here the CDR3 DNA reads TGCGCCAGCAGCGGCGGCTTGCCTCGGGATACGCAGTATTTT. Full variable domain (outside the CDR3, taken from reference TRBV5-1 and TRBJ2-3): KAGVTQTPRYLIKTRGQQVTLSCSPISGHRSVSWYQQTPGQGLQFLFEYFSETQRNKGNFPGRFSGRQFSNSRSEMNVSTLELGDSALYLCASSGGLPRDTQYFGPGTRLTVL.

The V gene is TRBV19, the J gene TRBJ1-1; 8 bases are shared with TRBD1. The length of the CDR3 is 14 residues. Germline loops: CDR1 LNHDA, CDR2 SQIVND (reference sequence). The V gene end was trimmed by 8 bases and the J gene end by 5 bases; junction bases not matched to a gene: 10. Written as DNA, the CDR3 is TGTGCCAGTGGATCTCGGACAGGGTGGACTGAAGCTTTCTTT. Protein: CASGSRTGWTEAFF.

V is TRBV5-1 and J is TRBJ2-1; 9 bases are a match to TRBD2. With 4 bases clipped from V and 6 bases from J, the junction kept 14 bases outside the gene matches. In germline, CDR1 is SGHRS, CDR2 YFSETQ. The CDR3 is 17 amino acids. The CDR3 coding sequence is TGCGCCAGCAGCCTCGGGGAGGCGGGAGGGCCAAGCAATGAGCAGTTCTTC. Translating gives CASSLGEAGGPSNEQFF.

The chain has TRBV10-3 and TRBJ2-7; maybe TRBD2 (5 bases). Trimming shortened V by 10 bases and J by 4 bases, and 23 bases separated the two germline ends. The CDR3 is made up of 15 amino acids. Per the germline V gene, CDR1 is ENHRY and CDR2 is SYGVKD. CDR3 loop: CATRRTGEDPYEQYF. As DNA, the CDR3 is TGTGCCACCCGCAGGACTGGGGAAGACCCGTACGAGCAGTACTTC.

The chain recombines TRBV19 with TRBJ2-1; 13 positions match TRBD2. J gave up 0 bases and V 7 bases, and 15 bases lay outside the gene matches. Germline lookup yields CDR1 LNHDA and CDR2 SQIVND (reference sequence). The CDR3 is made up of 20 amino acids. Here the CDR3 DNA reads TGTGCCAGTATCCCGAGGGTGGGACTAGCGGGATCGAGCTCCTACAATGAGCAGTTCTTC. Translation: CASIPRVGLAGSSSYNEQFF.

The rearrangement joins TRBV2 to TRBJ2-2; D not resolved. The CDR3 totals 13 residues. CDR1 SNHLY and CDR2 FYNNEI come from the germline V gene. V was shortened by 7 bases and J by 6 bases, with 12 bases between the two germline ends. CDR3 nucleotides: TGTGCCAGCAAGCCTAGATGGGCCGGGGAGCTGTTTTTT. As protein: CASKPRWAGELFF.

The chain carries TRBV27 and TRBJ2-1; D is unclear. Germline V gene sequence: CDR1 MNHEY, CDR2 SMNVEV (reference sequence). This CDR3 is 11 amino acids long. The V end lost 0 bases, the J end lost 12 bases, and 6 bases lay between the germline ends. The CDR3 bases are TGTGCCAGCAGTTTATCTATCTTGCAGTTCTTC. This translates into CASSLSILQFF.

The chain is built from TRBV29-1 and TRBJ2-7; D is uncertain. The CDR3 contains 12 residues. In germline, CDR1 is SQVTM, CDR2 ANQGSEA. V was cut by 0 bases and J by 3 bases, with 6 bases left in between. CDR3 coding DNA: TGCAGCGTTGAAGATAAGAGCTACGAGCAGTACTTC. It specifies CSVEDKSYEQYF.

The chain recombines TRBV12-2 with TRBJ2-3; TRBD2, the table's D call, lacks a check against the DNA. TRBV12-2 is listed as a pseudogene. This CDR3 comprises 15 residues. The CDR3 region is CASRPTRSSTDTQYF. The CDR3 DNA is TGTGCAAGTCGCCCTACTAGGTCTAGCACAGATACGCAGTATTTT.

The V call is TRBV19, the J call TRBJ2-3, with TRBD2 identical over 14 bases. This CDR3 comprises 19 residues. Trimming removed 5 bases from V and 5 bases from J; junction bases left unmatched: 15. CDR1 LNHDA and CDR2 SQIVND come from the germline V gene (reference sequence). CDR3 sequence reads: CASSVGTGGTSGRRDTQYF. The CDR3 nucleotides are TGTGCCAGTAGTGTTGGGACAGGCGGGACTAGCGGGAGAAGAGATACGCAGTATTTT.

The V call is TRBV6-1, the J call TRBJ2-6; TRBD2 agrees at 8 bases. Trimming at V came to 4 bases and at J to 1 base, leaving 0 bases not matched to a gene. This CDR3 is 15 amino acids long. Per germline, CDR1 MNHNS and CDR2 SASEGT. The CDR3 nucleotides are TGTGCCAGCAGTGGCGGGGGGTCTGGGGCCAACGTCCTGACTTTC. As protein: CASSGGGSGANVLTF.

This clone was seen only a few times. This rearrangement joins TRBV27 to TRBJ2-1, with 8 bases aligning to TRBD2. The V gene end was trimmed by 6 bases and the J gene end by 9 bases; junction bases not matched to a gene: 13. This CDR3 has 15 residues. The germline V gene encodes CDR1 MNHEY and CDR2 SMNVEV (reference sequence). CDR3 residues: CASRRGRILDSEQFF. DNA for the CDR3: TGTGCCAGCAGGCGCGGGAGGATACTTGATAGTGAGCAGTTCTTC.

CDR3 in amino acids: CASSVETSGRVDTQYF. CDR3 DNA: TGTGCCAGCAGCGTAGAGACTAGCGGGAGAGTGGATACGCAGTATTTT. This chain links TRBV9 with TRBJ2-3, with TRBD2 identical over 12 bases. The J segment lost 6 bases and the V segment lost 0 bases, leaving 5 bases of the junction unmatched. This CDR3 spans 16 amino acids. Looked up from germline, CDR1 is SGDLS and CDR2 is YYNGEE.

The chain combines TRBV6-5 with TRBJ2-5; 7 bases fit TRBD2. Unmatched junction bases numbered 4, after V lost 5 bases and J lost 1 base. Germline lookup yields CDR1 MNHEY and CDR2 SVGAGI. This CDR3 has 14 residues. Here the CDR3 reads CASSKGLPQETQYF. The CDR3 DNA sequence: TGTGCCAGCAGTAAGGGACTACCCCAAGAGACCCAGTACTTC.

This clone was seen only once. The rearrangement links TRBV28 to TRBJ2-5, with 7 bases that match TRBD2. Trimming removed 4 bases from V and 4 bases from J; junction bases left unmatched: 9. The CDR3 totals 15 residues. Looked up from germline, CDR1 is MDHEN and CDR2 is SYDVKM. Here the CDR3 reads CASSSPPGGRETQYF. CDR3 bases: TGTGCCAGCAGTTCCCCCCCTGGCGGGAGAGAGACCCAGTACTTC. Full variable domain (missing parts from reference TRBV28 and TRBJ2-5): DVKVTQSSRYLVKRTGEKVFLECVQDMDHENMFWYRQDPGLGLRLIYFSYDVKMKEKGDIPEGYSVSREKKERFSLILESASTNQTSMYLCASSSPPGGRETQYFGPGTRLLVL.

The chain combines TRBV6-1 with TRBJ2-2; D remains unclear. The CDR3 runs 18 residues. Germline V CDR1 and CDR2: MNHNS, SASEGT. V lost 4 bases and J 4 bases, leaving 22 bases between the germline ends. This CDR3 is CASSVILQPIMGTGELFF. CDR3 bases: TGTGCCAGCAGTGTCATCCTACAGCCCATTATGGGCACCGGGGAGCTGTTTTTT.

The genes are TRBV5-1 and TRBJ2-7, with TRBD1 matching over 10 bases. The CDR3 has 14 amino acids. The ends lost 6 bases at V and 2 bases at J; junction bases unmatched: 5. Germline assignment: CDR1 SGHRS and CDR2 YFSETQ. In nucleotides, the CDR3 is TGCGCCAGCAACCCCGGACAGGGGGCCTACGAGCAGTACTTC. Translating it yields CASNPGQGAYEQYF. The complete variable domain, with remaining parts taken from reference TRBV5-1 and TRBJ2-7, reads KAGVTQTPRYLIKTRGQQVTLSCSPISGHRSVSWYQQTPGQGLQFLFEYFSETQRNKGNFPGRFSGRQFSNSRSEMNVSTLELGDSALYLCASNPGQGAYEQYFGPGTRLTVT.

The chain joins TRBV5-8 to TRBJ1-5; D call uncertain. Germline V lookup: CDR1 SGHTS, CDR2 YDEGEE. The CDR3 consists of 15 residues. The V gene lost 1 base and the J gene lost 1 base, with 9 bases spanning the gap. The CDR3 sequence is CASSLSGLSNQPQHF. The CDR3 bases are TGTGCCAGCAGCTTGTCGGGTTTAAGCAATCAGCCCCAGCATTTT.

The chain joins TRBV6-1 to TRBJ1-1; D ambiguous. V lost 3 bases and J lost 7, with 15 bases in between. The CDR3 sequence is 14 residues long. The V gene's germline CDR1 is MNHNS and CDR2 SASEGT. CDR3 sequence reads: CASSEPDTYREAFF. The DNA of the CDR3 is TGTGCCAGCAGTGAGCCAGACACGTACCGTGAAGCTTTCTTT.

J is TRBJ1-2 and V is TRBV5-1, with D possibly being TRBD1 (6 bases). Germline values: CDR1 SGHRS, CDR2 YFSETQ. Trimming removed 4 bases from V and 3 bases from J, with 16 bases in between. The CDR3 has 15 residues. The CDR3, as DNA: TGCGCCAGCAGCCAGCCTTGGGGGGGCGACTATGGCTACACCTTC. It encodes CASSQPWGGDYGYTF.

This rearrangement joins TRBV4-1 to TRBJ2-1; no clear D. The germline V gene has CDR1 MGHRA and CDR2 YSYEKL. The V end was cut by 1 base, the J end by 4 bases, with 11 bases between. The CDR3 is 15 amino acids. CDR3 region: CASSQVAHEYNEQFF. CDR3 DNA: TGCGCCAGCAGCCAAGTTGCGCATGAATACAATGAGCAGTTCTTC.

The chain uses TRBV4-1 and TRBJ1-3; 12 bases map to TRBD1. Germline values: CDR1 MGHRA, CDR2 YSYEKL. J gave up 3 bases and V 10 bases, and 10 bases lay outside the gene matches. CDR3 length: 16 amino acids. CDR3 residues: CATGTGGANFGNTIYF. DNA of the CDR3: TGCGCCACCGGGACAGGGGGCGCGAATTTTGGAAACACCATATATTTT.

The chain is built from TRBV10-2 and TRBJ2-1; 11 nucleotides agree with TRBD2. The CDR3 is 16 amino acids. V dropped 5 bases and J dropped 4; count of bases not matched to a gene: 7. CDR1 is WSHSY, CDR2 SAAADI, per germline. CDR3 loop: CASSPYLAGGYNEQFF. The DNA for the CDR3 is TGCGCCAGCAGTCCCTATCTAGCGGGAGGATACAATGAGCAGTTCTTC.